This T cell receptor beta chain was observed in a study of cytomegalovirus exposure and HLA in healthy donors. A multiplex PCR was run with 60 Vbeta primers and 13 Jbeta primers. Method: immunoSEQ multiplex PCR; TCRdb's copy keeps in-frame clones and lacks some. In all, the sample yields 75,000 to 95,000 clones. Remarks on this clone: Its antigen is currently unknown.

Germline V gives CDR1 LNHNV, CDR2 YYDKDF (reference sequence). This CDR3 region has 14 residues. Whole-study findings and limits: In vitro confirmation showed a few CMV-associated chains to be CMV antigen specific. In an earlier analysis, about 87% or about 30%: the productive usage of most TCR beta V segments.

V and J are TRBV15 and TRBJ2-5, with D perhaps TRBD2 (5 bases). The end of the DNA aligns better with TRBJ2-7, so the J call may be wrong. The sequence derives from a woman in her fifties or sixties in good health and CMV-seronegative. The sequenced sample consisted of PBMCs. CDR3 sequence: CATSRSAGAYEQYF. In DNA, the CDR3 is TGTGCCACCAGCAGATCGGCGGGCGCGTACGAGCAGTACTTC.